This entry lists 30 T cell receptor beta chains sequenced from one sample in a study of T-cell memory formation after mild COVID-19. A single record per CDR3 protein comes from TCRdb applying MiXCR to the 5' RACE reads. The sample has about 140,000 distinct CDR3 sequences; roughly 13% are singletons. The sequenced sample was PBMCs or a T cell subset sorted from them (not recorded which). The origin of the receptors is an adult woman who had mild COVID-19 (a few samples of this study predate the infection). Cell type and time point are not known.

The gene calls are TRBV4-1 and TRBJ2-2; a weak D match, TRBD2 (6 bases). Trimming stripped 5 bases from V and 10 bases from J, with 20 bases between. CDR3 length equals 15 residues. The germline V gene has CDR1 MGHRA and CDR2 YSYEKL. The CDR3 sequence: CASSSYAGTGTELFF. The CDR3 DNA is TGCGCCAGCAGCTCTTACGCAGGGACTGGTACGGAGCTGTTTTTT.

The chain employs TRBV4-1 and TRBJ2-1; a possible D gene is TRBD2 (5 bases). The germline gives CDR1 MGHRA, CDR2 YSYEKL. CDR3 length: 15 amino acids. V lost 4 bases to trimming and J lost 2 bases, with 12 bases between them. The CDR3 nucleotides are TGCGCCAGCAGCCGCAACGGGAATACCTACAATGAGCAGTTCTTC. Its protein product is CASSRNGNTYNEQFF.

This chain uses TRBV18 with TRBJ2-7, with D possibly being TRBD1 (6 bases). The germline CDR1 and CDR2 sequences are KGHSH and LQKENI. The V gene lost 2 bases and the J gene lost 7 bases, with 15 bases spanning the gap. CDR3 length: 14 residues. This CDR3 reads CASSPGTGWTEQYF. CDR3 nucleotides: TGTGCCAGCTCACCAGGAACAGGGTGGACGGAGCAGTACTTC.

In its sample, this clonotype was seen a few times. This sequence joins TRBV25-1 and TRBJ2-5; weak D call: TRBD1 (5 bases). Germline CDR1 MGHDK, CDR2 SYGVNS. The CDR3 runs to 15 residues. The V and J ends lost 2 bases and 5 bases respectively, with 15 bases between them. CDR3 sequence: CASSEGARVPETQYF. The CDR3 nucleotides are TGTGCCAGCAGTGAAGGGGCCCGGGTCCCGGAGACCCAGTACTTC.

There are a few counts of this clonotype. The chain has TRBV4-1 and TRBJ2-5; 8 positions agree with TRBD2. Per germline, CDR1 MGHRA and CDR2 YSYEKL. The CDR3 contains 15 residues. V gave up 4 bases and J gave up 2 bases; unmatched junction bases: 6. This chain's CDR3 is CASSRHSGEQETQYF. The CDR3 DNA reads as TGCGCCAGCAGCCGGCATAGCGGGGAGCAAGAGACCCAGTACTTC.

J is TRBJ2-1 and V is TRBV25-1; 9 bases match TRBD1. V dropped 8 bases and J dropped 3; count of bases not matched to a gene: 8. Germline V CDR1 and CDR2: MGHDK, SYGVNS. There are 15 residues in the CDR3. This CDR3 is CASCTGTGHYNEQFF. The CDR3 DNA follows: TGTGCCAGCTGCACCGGGACAGGGCACTACAATGAGCAGTTCTTC. Filled out from reference TRBV25-1 and TRBJ2-1, the complete variable domain reads EADIYQTPRYLVIGTGKKITLECSQTMGHDKMYWYQQDPGMELHLIHYSYGVNSTEKGDLSSESTVSRIRTEHFPLTLESARPSHTSQYLCASCTGTGHYNEQFFGPGTRLTVL.

The gene calls are TRBV12-2 and TRBJ2-1; the table calls TRBD2, which could not be checked here. TRBV12-2 is an annotated pseudogene. CDR3 length: 17 amino acids. The chain's CDR3 is CASRSLPTSIDYNEQFF. CDR3 sequence (DNA): TGTGCAAGTCGCTCCCTCCCCACTAGCATAGATTACAATGAGCAGTTCTTC.

Only a few counts were recorded for this clonotype. CDR3 DNA sequence: TGTGCCAGCAGCTTGGGTCAGTTCTATCCCTACGAGCAGTACTTC. This gives the protein CASSLGQFYPYEQYF. This chain joins TRBV11-3 and TRBJ2-7, with D unclear. CDR1 and CDR2 (germline): SGHNT, YENEEA. This CDR3 has 15 amino acids. Trimming cost V 3 bases and J 2 bases, with 14 bases left between them.

The rearrangement joins TRBV12-3 or TRBV12-4 to TRBJ1-4; unclear D gene. This CDR3 is built from 14 residues. Trimming cost V 3 bases and J 6 bases, with 11 bases left between them. In DNA, the CDR3 is TGTGCCAGCAGTTTCGATCTGGGCGATGAAAAACTGTTTTTT. Protein sequence: CASSFDLGDEKLFF.

A few counts support this clonotype. J is TRBJ2-7 and V is TRBV2; the D is unclear. CDR1 and CDR2 from the germline V gene are SNHLY and FYNNEI. This CDR3 is 13 amino acids long. Trimming removed 4 bases at V and 3 bases at J, with 10 bases between. CDR3 nucleotide sequence: TGTGCCAGCAGTGTACAGCCTGTCTACGAGCAGTACTTC. The encoded protein is CASSVQPVYEQYF.

This clonotype was seen at least ten times. The chain links TRBV4-2 to TRBJ2-7, with D hard to call. Germline-derived CDR1 and CDR2 are LGHNA and YNFKEQ. The V gene lost 0 bases and the J gene lost 4 bases, with 4 bases spanning the gap. This CDR3 is built from 12 residues. The CDR3 here is CASSQEGYEQYF. The CDR3 coding sequence is TGTGCCAGCAGCCAAGAAGGTTACGAGCAGTACTTC.

The chain is built from TRBV5-1 and TRBJ2-4; possibly TRBD1 or TRBD2 for D (5 bases each). Germline CDR1 reads SGHRS; CDR2 reads YFSETQ. The CDR3 loop spans 16 amino acids. Between the trimmed V and J ends, which lost 4 bases and 0 bases, there was a span of 14 bases. This CDR3 is CASSQPTAAAKNIQYF. The CDR3 DNA follows: TGCGCCAGCAGCCAACCGACAGCGGCAGCCAAAAACATTCAGTACTTC.

This clonotype was counted only a few times. This CDR3 reads CASSPQGRMNTEAFF. CDR3 DNA: TGTGCCAGCAGCCCCCAGGGACGTATGAACACTGAAGCTTTCTTT. J is TRBJ1-1 and V is TRBV7-9, with a tentative D call TRBD1 (5 bases). Trimming took 5 bases from V and 0 from J, leaving 13 bases between them. This CDR3 has 15 amino acids. Germline V gene sequence: CDR1 SEHNR, CDR2 FQNEAQ (reference sequence).

The rearrangement links TRBV12-3 or TRBV12-4 to TRBJ2-3; D is perhaps TRBD2 (6 bases). Trimming took 5 bases from V and 2 from J, leaving 14 bases between them. The CDR3 has 15 residues. CDR3 amino acids: CASSLGGWVTDTQYF. In nucleotides, the CDR3 is TGTGCCAGCAGTCTTGGGGGGTGGGTCACAGATACGCAGTATTTT.

This clonotype has just a few counts. The chain is built from TRBV19 and TRBJ2-5; possibly TRBD1 or TRBD2 for D (5 bases each). Trimming left V 8 bases short and J 1 base short, with 11 bases between. The CDR3 consists of 13 residues. Per the germline V gene, CDR1 is LNHDA and CDR2 is SQIVND (reference sequence). The CDR3 sequence is CASGAGGQETQYF. As DNA, the CDR3 is TGTGCCAGTGGGGCTGGGGGCCAAGAGACCCAGTACTTC.

The sample holds a few counts of this clonotype. CDR3: CASSPSGGATYEQYF. In DNA, the CDR3 is TGTGCCAGCAGCCCTAGCGGGGGTGCAACCTACGAGCAGTACTTC. The chain links TRBV4-2 to TRBJ2-7, with 10 bases identical to TRBD2. CDR3 length: 15 amino acids. From germline, CDR1 is LGHNA and CDR2 YNFKEQ. Germline trimming cut 4 bases from V and 2 bases from J; bases unmatched to any gene: 5.

This clonotype was observed a handful of times. This sequence joins TRBV7-9 and TRBJ2-5; TRBD1 agrees at 7 bases. The CDR3 contains 15 residues. Trimming at V came to 5 bases and at J to 3 bases, leaving 9 bases not matched to a gene. Germline loops: CDR1 SEHNR, CDR2 FQNEAQ (reference sequence). CDR3 DNA sequence: TGTGCCAGCAGCCGTACAGGGGAACCTAAAGAGACCCAGTACTTC. Translated, it gives CASSRTGEPKETQYF.

CDR3 bases: TGTGCCAGCAGCTTATCCGGGACAGGGGGTTACGAGCAGTACTTC. This sequence encodes CASSLSGTGGYEQYF. V gene TRBV3-1 combines with J gene TRBJ2-7, with 11 bases aligning to TRBD1. Germline V lookup: CDR1 LGHDT, CDR2 YNNKEL (reference sequence). The V and J ends lost 5 bases and 4 bases, in that order; junction bases with no gene match: 7. This CDR3 comprises 15 residues.

This chain uses TRBV27 with TRBJ2-5; D is unclear. This CDR3 has 15 amino acids. Trimming removed 3 bases at V and 4 bases at J, with 15 bases between. Per the germline V gene, CDR1 is MNHEY and CDR2 is SMNVEV (reference sequence). CDR3 sequence (DNA): TGTGCCAGCAGTTTGGGAACCTTGCCCAGAGAGACCCAGTACTTC. Protein: CASSLGTLPRETQYF.

This clonotype was seen a few times. The CDR3 spells CASSDKVGLTDTQYF. The CDR3 region has the DNA TGTGCCAGCAGCGACAAGGTGGGGCTCACAGATACGCAGTATTTT. This chain uses TRBV7-6 with TRBJ2-3; D perhaps matches TRBD1 (5 bases). V was shortened by 5 bases and J by 2 bases, with 14 bases between the two germline ends. CDR1 SGHVS and CDR2 FNYEAQ come from the germline V gene. The CDR3 is 15 amino acids.

The chain combines TRBV7-9 with TRBJ2-1; 8 nucleotides line up with TRBD1. The V and J ends lost 7 bases and 2 bases, in that order; junction bases with no gene match: 4. CDR3 length equals 14 residues. Germline loops: CDR1 SEHNR, CDR2 FQNEAQ (reference sequence). CDR3 sequence: CASTSDRAYNEQFF. The CDR3 DNA is TGTGCCAGCACCTCGGACAGGGCCTACAATGAGCAGTTCTTC.

This clonotype was recorded a few times. The chain is built from TRBV7-6 and TRBJ1-1; no reliable D call. CDR3 length: 19 amino acids. The germline gives CDR1 SGHVS, CDR2 FNYEAQ. Between the trimmed V and J ends, which lost 1 base and 4 bases, there was a span of 25 bases. This chain's CDR3 is CASSLGPRKQHPKGTEAFF. CDR3 nucleotide sequence: TGTGCCAGCAGCTTAGGTCCTAGGAAACAGCACCCTAAGGGCACTGAAGCTTTCTTT. Together with reference TRBV7-6 and TRBJ1-1, the CDR3 gives the full variable domain: GAGVSQSPRYKVTKRGQDVALRCDPISGHVSLYWYRQALGQGPEFLTYFNYEAQQDKSGLPNDRFSAERPEGSISTLTIQRTEQRDSAMYRCASSLGPRKQHPKGTEAFFGQGTRLTVV.

V is TRBV5-6 and J is TRBJ2-5, with 11 bases aligning to TRBD2. The V and J ends lost 4 bases and 1 base, in that order; junction bases with no gene match: 9. Germline V gene data show CDR1 as SGHDT and CDR2 as YYEEEE. The CDR3 runs 17 residues. Here the CDR3 reads CASSLGTSGWVQETQYF. Written as DNA, the CDR3 is TGTGCCAGCAGCCTGGGGACTAGCGGTTGGGTCCAAGAGACCCAGTACTTC. The full variable domain, rest sourced from reference TRBV5-6 and TRBJ2-5, is DAGVTQSPTHLIKTRGQQVTLRCSPKSGHDTVSWYQQALGQGPQFIFQYYEEEERQRGNFPDRFSGHQFPNYSSELNVNALLLGDSALYLCASSLGTSGWVQETQYFGPGTRLLVL.

This clonotype appeared a few times. The chain joins TRBV24-1 to TRBJ2-1; the D gene is possibly TRBD2 (6 bases). CDR3 size: 16 residues. The germline CDR1 and CDR2 sequences are KGHDR and SFDVKD. Trimming stripped 0 bases from V and 5 bases from J, with 13 bases between. CDR3 coding DNA: TGTGCCACCAGTGATTTGGTCGCTAGCGAAGACAATGAGCAGTTCTTC. This codes for CATSDLVASEDNEQFF.

The table lists this clonotype with a few counts. The chain uses TRBV30 and TRBJ1-2, with D unresolved. CDR1 is GTSNPN, CDR2 SVGIG, per germline (reference sequence). There are 13 residues in the CDR3. V was clipped by 2 bases and J by 6 bases, with 13 bases between them. The CDR3 nucleotides are TGTGCCTGGAGTTCAGGCGATTGGGATGGCTACACCTTC. Amino acids: CAWSSGDWDGYTF. Variable domain in full (rest from reference TRBV30 and TRBJ1-2): SQTIHQWPATLVQPVGSPLSLECTVEGTSNPNLYWYRQAAGRGLQLLFYSVGIGQISSEVPQNLSASRPQDRQFILSSKKLLLSDSGFYLCAWSSGDWDGYTFGSGTRLTVV.

The rearrangement joins TRBV12-3 or TRBV12-4 to TRBJ2-3; 11 bases fit TRBD2. V dropped 2 bases and J dropped 4; count of bases not matched to a gene: 11. This CDR3 has 18 amino acids. The DNA of the CDR3 is TGTGCCAGCAGTTTAAGGGTTATAGCGGGGGGGCATGCAGATACGCAGTATTTT. This encodes CASSLRVIAGGHADTQYF.

The rearrangement joins TRBV4-1 to TRBJ1-1; D is uncertain. The CDR3 is made up of 13 amino acids. The V end was cut by 1 base, the J end by 8 bases, with 11 bases between. CDR1 MGHRA and CDR2 YSYEKL come from the germline V gene. CDR3 sequence (DNA): TGCGCCAGCAGCCAAGCGCAAGGTGGAGAAGCTTTCTTT. Its translation is CASSQAQGGEAFF.

This clonotype came up a few times. The J gene is TRBJ1-1, the V gene TRBV2, with no clear D. Germline V CDR1 and CDR2: SNHLY, FYNNEI. The CDR3 contains 13 residues. With 7 bases removed from V and 3 bases from J, the gap between germline ends came to 12 bases. The CDR3 region is CASNLYSHTEAFF. DNA of the CDR3: TGTGCCAGCAATCTCTACAGCCACACTGAAGCTTTCTTT.

This clonotype was counted a few times. This chain connects TRBV6-1 to TRBJ2-1; D ambiguous. This CDR3 is built from 14 residues. V was shortened by 4 bases and J by 6 bases, with 13 bases between the two germline ends. Germline V CDR1 and CDR2: MNHNS, SASEGT. CDR3 in amino acids: CASSGESPSNEQFF. The CDR3 nucleotides read TGTGCCAGCAGTGGTGAATCCCCTAGCAATGAGCAGTTCTTC.

The chain has TRBV6-5 and TRBJ2-7, with a weak D call TRBD2 (5 bases). The germline V gene has CDR1 MNHEY and CDR2 SVGAGI. V was trimmed by 0 bases and J by 2 bases, leaving 8 bases between them. The CDR3 sequence is 14 residues long. The CDR3 sequence is CASSYSSSTYEQYF. In nucleotides, the CDR3 is TGTGCCAGCAGTTACTCGTCTAGCACCTACGAGCAGTACTTC.